The 16 T cell receptor beta chains below come from one sample, sequenced in a study of T cells in Graves' hyperthyroidism and ophthalmopathy. RNA transcripts provided the source from which TCR beta CDR3 regions were amplified. Initially, a first-round RT-PCR of the TCR CDR3 employed the HTBI primer set. TCRdb processed the multiplex PCR reads anew with MiXCR; each CDR3 protein has one entry. The data show about half a million distinct CDR3 sequences, about 16% seen once. The sequenced sample consisted of blood. These receptors were obtained from a woman in her twenties or thirties with Graves' ophthalmopathy.

This clonotype was detected only a few times. This chain joins TRBV4-2 and TRBJ1-4; possible D gene TRBD1, 6 bases. The CDR3 runs 13 residues. Trimming removed 5 bases at V and 5 bases at J, with 9 bases between. Germline values: CDR1 LGHNA, CDR2 YNFKEQ. The DNA for the CDR3 is TGTGCCAGCAGCTCCGGACAGAATGAAAAACTGTTTTTT. Its protein is CASSSGQNEKLFF.

This clonotype was observed many times. The chain combines TRBV28 with TRBJ1-2; no clear D. CDR3 length: 13 amino acids. Germline values: CDR1 MDHEN, CDR2 SYDVKM. Trimming left V 8 bases short and J 5 bases short, with 15 bases between. The CDR3, as DNA: TGTGCCAGCCAGCCGGGCGGGATATATGGCTACACCTTC. Translating it yields CASQPGGIYGYTF.

This clonotype was seen more than once but under ten times. V usage is TRBV4-1 and J usage is TRBJ1-1; D remains unclear. Trimming took 4 bases from V and 0 from J, leaving 12 bases between them. This CDR3 has 15 residues. CDR1 MGHRA and CDR2 YSYEKL come from the germline V gene. CDR3 sequence: CASSPRNTMNTEAFF. In DNA form, the CDR3 reads TGCGCCAGCAGCCCTCGGAACACTATGAACACTGAAGCTTTCTTT.

V gene TRBV20-1 combines with J gene TRBJ2-1; 10 nucleotides agree with TRBD2. After removal of 6 bases from V and 9 bases from J, the junction contained 5 bases not matched to a gene. The CDR3 length is 12 residues. Looked up from germline, CDR1 is DFQATT and CDR2 is SNEGSKA (reference sequence). The CDR3: CSAVAGGVEQFF. The DNA of the CDR3 is TGCAGTGCGGTAGCGGGAGGTGTTGAGCAGTTCTTC.

This chain connects TRBV3-1 to TRBJ2-2, with 8 bases lining up with TRBD2. V trimming: 6 bases; J trimming: 6 bases; junction bases outside the gene matches: 9. CDR1 and CDR2 (germline): LGHDT, YNNKEL (reference sequence). The CDR3 is 15 residues long. CDR3 protein: CASSQVSGRAGELFF. Written as DNA, the CDR3 is TGTGCCAGCAGTCAGGTCAGCGGGAGAGCCGGGGAGCTGTTTTTT.

The sample holds many counts of this clonotype. V and J are TRBV5-6 and TRBJ2-7, with 9 bases aligning to TRBD1. The CDR3 runs 15 residues. The germline V gene has CDR1 SGHDT and CDR2 YYEEEE. J gave up 2 bases and V 1 base, and 4 bases lay outside the gene matches. This chain's CDR3 is CASSLWGQGAYEQYF. In DNA, the CDR3 is TGTGCCAGCAGCTTGTGGGGACAGGGTGCCTACGAGCAGTACTTC.

This chain joins TRBV5-5 and TRBJ1-4; 9 nucleotides agree with TRBD1. V lost 0 bases, J lost 7 bases, and 4 bases stayed unmatched. The CDR3 is 15 residues long. CDR1 is SGHKS and CDR2 is YYEKEE in the germline V gene (reference sequence). DNA of the CDR3: TGTGCCAGCAGCTTGGATGGGACAGGGCCTGAAAAACTGTTTTTT. It translates to CASSLDGTGPEKLFF. The full variable domain, its missing parts supplied by reference TRBV5-5 and TRBJ1-4, is DAGVTQSPTHLIKTRGQQVTLRCSPISGHKSVSWYQQVLGQGPQFIFQYYEKEERGRGNFPDRFSARQFPNYSSELNVNALLLGDSALYLCASSLDGTGPEKLFFGSGTQLSVL.

This clonotype was counted ten times or more. The chain is built from TRBV30 and TRBJ1-1; 8 bases are a match to TRBD1. Germline trimming cut 2 bases from V and 3 bases from J; bases unmatched to any gene: 5. In germline, CDR1 is GTSNPN, CDR2 SVGIG (reference sequence). The CDR3 has 14 amino acids. The CDR3 coding sequence is TGTGCCTGGAGTCAGGGGGCGTGGGACACTGAAGCTTTCTTT. This codes for CAWSQGAWDTEAFF.

This clonotype was recorded many times. The chain recombines TRBV2 with TRBJ2-7; D possibly corresponds to TRBD1 (5 bases). V shed 4 bases and J shed 2 bases, with 6 bases lying between them. Germline loops: CDR1 SNHLY, CDR2 FYNNEI. This CDR3 is built from 12 residues. In DNA, the CDR3 is TGTGCCAGCAGTGCACAGGCCTACGAGCAGTACTTC. Amino acid sequence: CASSAQAYEQYF. Full variable domain (outside the CDR3, taken from reference TRBV2 and TRBJ2-7): EPEVTQTPSHQVTQMGQEVILRCVPISNHLYFYWYRQILGQKVEFLVSFYNNEISEKSEIFDDQFSVERPDGSNFTLKIRSTKLEDSAMYFCASSAQAYEQYFGPGTRLTVT.

This clonotype was recorded many times. This chain joins TRBV7-8 and TRBJ2-1; 13 nucleotides agree with TRBD2. The CDR3 totals 16 residues. CDR1 is SGHVS, CDR2 FQNEAQ, per germline. The trim removed 5 bases at V and 4 bases at J, leaving 5 bases unmatched. Here the CDR3 reads CASSPRLAGGYNEQFF. CDR3 sequence (DNA): TGTGCCAGCAGCCCACGACTAGCGGGAGGATACAATGAGCAGTTCTTC.

This clonotype was recorded many times. V is TRBV4-3 and J is TRBJ1-1, with 7 nucleotides matching TRBD1. CDR3 size: 14 residues. The germline V gene has CDR1 LGHNA and CDR2 YSLEER. V gave up 3 bases and J gave up 3 bases; unmatched junction bases: 4. CDR3 protein: CASSHQTGYTEAFF. The CDR3 nucleotides read TGCGCCAGCAGCCACCAGACAGGGTACACTGAAGCTTTCTTT.

This clonotype was seen ten or more times. The chain uses TRBV24-1 and TRBJ2-5, with 11 bases aligning to TRBD2. CDR3 size: 18 residues. The V segment lost 1 base and the J segment 5 bases; nucleotides outside the gene matches: 11. Germline V CDR1 and CDR2: KGHDR, SFDVKD. The DNA of the CDR3 is TGTGCCACCAGTGATTTAGGACCTAGCGGGAGGACCGATGAGACCCAGTACTTC. The encoded protein is CATSDLGPSGRTDETQYF.

This clonotype came up many times. The rearrangement uses TRBV18 and TRBJ1-5; D is possibly TRBD1 (6 bases). Germline V gene data show CDR1 as KGHSH and CDR2 as LQKENI. V shed 8 bases and J shed 5 bases, with 13 bases lying between them. The length of the CDR3 is 13 residues. CDR3 nucleotides: TGTGCCAGCACCCGGGGGCTGGATCAGCCCCAGCATTTT. This encodes CASTRGLDQPQHF.

This clonotype was counted many times. The J gene is TRBJ2-1, the V gene TRBV28, with D perhaps matching TRBD1 (7 bases). V shed 4 bases and J shed 3 bases, with 13 bases lying between them. The CDR3 is made up of 15 amino acids. Germline assignment: CDR1 MDHEN and CDR2 SYDVKM. The CDR3 coding sequence is TGTGCCAGCAGTTCCAGACAGGGAGGCTACAATGAGCAGTTCTTC. This translates into CASSSRQGGYNEQFF. Full variable domain (remainder filled in from reference TRBV28 and TRBJ2-1): DVKVTQSSRYLVKRTGEKVFLECVQDMDHENMFWYRQDPGLGLRLIYFSYDVKMKEKGDIPEGYSVSREKKERFSLILESASTNQTSMYLCASSSRQGGYNEQFFGPGTRLTVL.

On this clonotype itself: This could be a read error, since a much larger clone is one nucleotide away. The chain is built from TRBV4-1 and TRBJ2-2, with D possibly called TRBD1 or TRBD2 (5 bases each). The ends were cut back, 1 base at V and 4 bases at J, with 10 bases in the middle. This CDR3 has 15 amino acids. The germline gives CDR1 MGHRA, CDR2 YSYEKL. The CDR3 is CASSQGGWGTGELFF. In nucleotides, the CDR3 is TGCGCCAGCAGCCAAGGGGGGTGGGGCACCGGGGAGCTGTTTTTT.

This clonotype appeared many times. V gene TRBV28 combines with J gene TRBJ2-1; D is perhaps TRBD2 (5 bases). Trimming took 6 bases from V and 14 from J, leaving 14 bases between them. The V gene's germline CDR1 is MDHEN and CDR2 SYDVKM. CDR3 length: 11 amino acids. CDR3 sequence (DNA): TGTGCCAGCAGATCAACTAGTAGGGAGTTCTTC. This codes for CASRSTSREFF.